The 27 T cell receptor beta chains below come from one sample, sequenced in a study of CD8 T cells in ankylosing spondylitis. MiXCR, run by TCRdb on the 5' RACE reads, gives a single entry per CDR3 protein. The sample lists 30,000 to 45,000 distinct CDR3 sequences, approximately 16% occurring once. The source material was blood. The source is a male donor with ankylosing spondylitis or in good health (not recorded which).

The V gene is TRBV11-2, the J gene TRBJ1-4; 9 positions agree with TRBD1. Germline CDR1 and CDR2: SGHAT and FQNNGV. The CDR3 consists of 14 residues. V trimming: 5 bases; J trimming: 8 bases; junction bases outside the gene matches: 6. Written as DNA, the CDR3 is TGTGCCAGCAGCACGGACAGGGGTTGGGAAAAACTGTTTTTT. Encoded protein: CASSTDRGWEKLFF.

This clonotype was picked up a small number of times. The CDR3 DNA follows: TGTGCCATCAGCCTAGCGGGAGTGAGGGACATTCAGTACTTC. Translation gives CAISLAGVRDIQYF. V and J are TRBV10-3 and TRBJ2-4; 10 bases are shared with TRBD2. CDR1 is ENHRY, CDR2 SYGVKD, per germline. The CDR3 has 14 amino acids. V lost 6 bases and J lost 8; bases outside the gene matches: 7.

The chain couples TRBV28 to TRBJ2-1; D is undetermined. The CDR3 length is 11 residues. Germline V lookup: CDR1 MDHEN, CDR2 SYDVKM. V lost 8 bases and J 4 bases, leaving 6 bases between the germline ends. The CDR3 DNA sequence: TGTGCCAGCCGCTCGTACAATGAGCAGTTCTTC. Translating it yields CASRSYNEQFF. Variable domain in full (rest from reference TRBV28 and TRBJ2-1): DVKVTQSSRYLVKRTGEKVFLECVQDMDHENMFWYRQDPGLGLRLIYFSYDVKMKEKGDIPEGYSVSREKKERFSLILESASTNQTSMYLCASRSYNEQFFGPGTRLTVL.

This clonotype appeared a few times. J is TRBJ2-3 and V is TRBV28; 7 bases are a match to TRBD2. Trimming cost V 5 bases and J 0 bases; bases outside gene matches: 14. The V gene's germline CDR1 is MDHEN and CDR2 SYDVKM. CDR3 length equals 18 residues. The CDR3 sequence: CASSVVKTSGISTDTQYF. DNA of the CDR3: TGTGCCAGCAGTGTGGTGAAGACAAGCGGGATAAGCACAGATACGCAGTATTTT.

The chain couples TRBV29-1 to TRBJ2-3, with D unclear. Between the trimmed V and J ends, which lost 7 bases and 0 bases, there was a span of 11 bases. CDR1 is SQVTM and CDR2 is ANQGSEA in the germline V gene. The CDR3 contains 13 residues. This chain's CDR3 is CSAKASSTDTQYF. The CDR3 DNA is TGCAGCGCAAAGGCCTCCAGCACAGATACGCAGTATTTT.

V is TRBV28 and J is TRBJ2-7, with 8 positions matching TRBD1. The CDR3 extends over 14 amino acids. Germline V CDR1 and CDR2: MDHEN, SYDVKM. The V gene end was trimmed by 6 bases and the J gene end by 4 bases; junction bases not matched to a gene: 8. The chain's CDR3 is CASSHGQGMYEQYV. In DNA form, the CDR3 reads TGTGCCAGCAGCCACGGACAGGGAATGTACGAGCAGTACGTC.

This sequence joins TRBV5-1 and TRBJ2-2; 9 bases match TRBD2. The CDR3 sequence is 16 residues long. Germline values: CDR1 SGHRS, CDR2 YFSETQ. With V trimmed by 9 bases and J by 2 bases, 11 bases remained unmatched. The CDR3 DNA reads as TGCGCCACCGCAGCGGGAGGAGGATCAAACACCGGGGAGCTGTTTTTT. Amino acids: CATAAGGGSNTGELFF. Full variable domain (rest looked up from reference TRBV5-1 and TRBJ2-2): KAGVTQTPRYLIKTRGQQVTLSCSPISGHRSVSWYQQTPGQGLQFLFEYFSETQRNKGNFPGRFSGRQFSNSRSEMNVSTLELGDSALYLCATAAGGGSNTGELFFGEGSRLTVL.

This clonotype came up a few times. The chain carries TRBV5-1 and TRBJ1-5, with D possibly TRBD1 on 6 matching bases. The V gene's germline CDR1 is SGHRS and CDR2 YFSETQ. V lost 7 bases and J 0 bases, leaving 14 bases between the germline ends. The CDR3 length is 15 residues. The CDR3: CASRLGQYSNQPQHF. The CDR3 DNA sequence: TGCGCCAGCCGTTTAGGACAGTATAGCAATCAGCCCCAGCATTTT. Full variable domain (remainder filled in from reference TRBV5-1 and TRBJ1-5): KAGVTQTPRYLIKTRGQQVTLSCSPISGHRSVSWYQQTPGQGLQFLFEYFSETQRNKGNFPGRFSGRQFSNSRSEMNVSTLELGDSALYLCASRLGQYSNQPQHFGDGTRLSIL.

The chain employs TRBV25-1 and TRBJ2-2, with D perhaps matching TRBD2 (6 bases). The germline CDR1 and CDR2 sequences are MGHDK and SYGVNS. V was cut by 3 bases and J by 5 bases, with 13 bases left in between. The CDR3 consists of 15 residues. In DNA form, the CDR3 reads TGTGCCAGCAGTGATTTTGGCGGGAATACCGGGGAGCTGTTTTTT. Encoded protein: CASSDFGGNTGELFF.

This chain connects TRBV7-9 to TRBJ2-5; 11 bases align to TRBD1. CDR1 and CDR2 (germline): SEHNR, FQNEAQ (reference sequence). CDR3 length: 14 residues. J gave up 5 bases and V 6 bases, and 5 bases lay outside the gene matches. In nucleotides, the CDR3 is TGTGCCAGCAGGGGGACAGGGGGGAGTGAGACCCAGTACTTC. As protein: CASRGTGGSETQYF. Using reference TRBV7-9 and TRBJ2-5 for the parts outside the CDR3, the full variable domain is DTGVSQNPRHKITKRGQNVTFRCDPISEHNRLYWYRQTLGQGPEFLTYFQNEAQLEKSRLLSDRFSAERPKGSFSTLEIQRTEQGDSAMYLCASRGTGGSETQYFGPGTRLLVL.

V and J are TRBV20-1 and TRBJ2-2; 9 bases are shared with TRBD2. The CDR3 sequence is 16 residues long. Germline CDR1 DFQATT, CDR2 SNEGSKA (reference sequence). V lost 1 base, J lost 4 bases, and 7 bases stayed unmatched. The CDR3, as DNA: TGCAGTGCTAGAGTTCGACTAGCGGCGGGCACCGGGGAGCTGTTTTTT. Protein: CSARVRLAAGTGELFF.

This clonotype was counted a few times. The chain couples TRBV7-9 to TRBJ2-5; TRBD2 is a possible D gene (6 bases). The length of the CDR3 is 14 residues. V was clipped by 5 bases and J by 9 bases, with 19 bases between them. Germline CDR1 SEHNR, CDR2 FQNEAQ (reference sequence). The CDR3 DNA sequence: TGTGCCAGCAGCCGGGACTTGAGGGAAGGGGCCCAGTACTTC. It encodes CASSRDLREGAQYF.

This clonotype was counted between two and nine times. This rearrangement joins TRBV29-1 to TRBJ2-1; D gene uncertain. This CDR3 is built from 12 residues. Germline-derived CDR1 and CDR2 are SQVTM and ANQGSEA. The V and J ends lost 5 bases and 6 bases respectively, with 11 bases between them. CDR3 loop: CSVKLVFNEQFF. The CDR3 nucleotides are TGCAGCGTTAAGTTGGTTTTCAATGAGCAGTTCTTC.

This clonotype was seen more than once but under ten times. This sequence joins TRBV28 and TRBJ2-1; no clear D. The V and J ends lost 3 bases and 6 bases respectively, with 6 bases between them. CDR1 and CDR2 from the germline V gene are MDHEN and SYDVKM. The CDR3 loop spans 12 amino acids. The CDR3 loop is CASSLAINEQFF. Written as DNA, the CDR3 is TGTGCCAGCAGTTTGGCCATCAATGAGCAGTTCTTC.

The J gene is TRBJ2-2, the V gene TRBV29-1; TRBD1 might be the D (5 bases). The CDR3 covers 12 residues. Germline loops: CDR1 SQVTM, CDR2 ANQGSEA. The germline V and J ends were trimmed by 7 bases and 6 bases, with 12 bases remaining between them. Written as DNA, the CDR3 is TGCAGCGCTCAGGGATGGGCCGGGGAGCTGTTTTTT. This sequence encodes CSAQGWAGELFF.

The CDR3 sequence: CASSQDRDQPQHF. DNA for the CDR3: TGTGCCAGCAGCCAAGACAGGGATCAGCCCCAGCATTTT. The J gene is TRBJ1-5, the V gene TRBV3-1; TRBD1 is a possible D gene (5 bases). V dropped 0 bases and J dropped 5 bases, with 5 bases sitting between them. CDR3 length: 13 residues. Germline CDR1 reads LGHDT; CDR2 reads YNNKEL (reference sequence).

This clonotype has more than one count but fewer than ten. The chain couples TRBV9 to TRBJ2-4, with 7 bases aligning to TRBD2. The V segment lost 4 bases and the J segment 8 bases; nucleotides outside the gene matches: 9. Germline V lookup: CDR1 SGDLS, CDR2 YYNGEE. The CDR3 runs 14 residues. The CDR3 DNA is TGTGCCAGCAGCAGGGAGGGGTACGCGGACATTCAGTACTTC. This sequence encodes CASSREGYADIQYF.

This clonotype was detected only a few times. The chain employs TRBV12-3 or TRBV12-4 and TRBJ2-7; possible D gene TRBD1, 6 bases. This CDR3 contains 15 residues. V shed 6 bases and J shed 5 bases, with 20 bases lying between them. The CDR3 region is CASSTQRQGSNEQYF. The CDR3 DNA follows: TGTGCCAGCAGCACCCAACGGCAGGGGAGTAACGAGCAGTACTTC.

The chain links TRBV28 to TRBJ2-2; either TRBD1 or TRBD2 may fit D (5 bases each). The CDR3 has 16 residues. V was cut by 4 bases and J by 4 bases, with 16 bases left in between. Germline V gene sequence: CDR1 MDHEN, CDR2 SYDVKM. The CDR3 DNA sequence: TGTGCCAGCAGTTCCCTTGAGGGGTGGGCCACCGGGGAGCTGTTTTTT. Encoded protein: CASSSLEGWATGELFF.

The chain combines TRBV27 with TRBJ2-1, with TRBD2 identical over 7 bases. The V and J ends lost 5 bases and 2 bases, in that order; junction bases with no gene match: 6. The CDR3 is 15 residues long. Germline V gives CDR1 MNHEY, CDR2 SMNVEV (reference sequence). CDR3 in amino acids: CASSDTSVAYNEQFF. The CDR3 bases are TGTGCCAGCAGTGACACTAGCGTCGCCTACAATGAGCAGTTCTTC.

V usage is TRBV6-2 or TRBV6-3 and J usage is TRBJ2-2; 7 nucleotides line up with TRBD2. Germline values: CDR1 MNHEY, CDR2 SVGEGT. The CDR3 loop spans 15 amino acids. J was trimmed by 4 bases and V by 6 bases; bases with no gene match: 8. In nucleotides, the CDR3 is TGTGCCAGCAGCCCACGAGGGAGGGCCACCGGGGAGCTGTTTTTT. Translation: CASSPRGRATGELFF.

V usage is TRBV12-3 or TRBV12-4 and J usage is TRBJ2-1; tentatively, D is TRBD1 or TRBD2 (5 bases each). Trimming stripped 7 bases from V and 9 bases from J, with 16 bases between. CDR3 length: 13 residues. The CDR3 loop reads CASNSGPGTEQFF. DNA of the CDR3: TGTGCCAGCAATTCAGGACCCGGGACTGAGCAGTTCTTC.

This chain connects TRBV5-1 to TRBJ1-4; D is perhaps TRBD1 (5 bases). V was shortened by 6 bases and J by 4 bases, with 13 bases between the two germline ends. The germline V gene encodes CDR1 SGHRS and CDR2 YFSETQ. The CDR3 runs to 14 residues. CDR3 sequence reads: CASTRRDLNEKLFF. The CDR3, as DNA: TGCGCCAGCACCCGCAGGGACCTTAATGAAAAACTGTTTTTT.

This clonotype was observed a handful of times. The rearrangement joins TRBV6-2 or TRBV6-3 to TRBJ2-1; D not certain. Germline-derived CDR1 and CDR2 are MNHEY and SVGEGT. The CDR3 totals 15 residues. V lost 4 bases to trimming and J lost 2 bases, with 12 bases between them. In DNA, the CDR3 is TGTGCCAGCAGTTCCTCCTTAGAGGCCTACAATGAGCAGTTCTTC. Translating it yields CASSSSLEAYNEQFF.

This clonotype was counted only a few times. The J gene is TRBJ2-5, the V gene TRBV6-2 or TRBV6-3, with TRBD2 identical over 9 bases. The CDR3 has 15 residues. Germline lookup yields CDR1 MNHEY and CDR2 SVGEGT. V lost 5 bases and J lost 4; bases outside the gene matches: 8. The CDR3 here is CASSGSGSYGETQYF. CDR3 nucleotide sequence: TGTGCCAGCAGTGGTAGCGGGAGTTATGGAGAGACCCAGTACTTC.

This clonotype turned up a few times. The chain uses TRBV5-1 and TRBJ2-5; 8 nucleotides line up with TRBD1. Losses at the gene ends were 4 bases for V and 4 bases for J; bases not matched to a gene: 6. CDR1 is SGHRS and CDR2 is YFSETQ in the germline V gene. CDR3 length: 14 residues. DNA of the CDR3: TGCGCCAGCAGCCTTCGGACAGGGCGAGAGACCCAGTACTTC. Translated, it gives CASSLRTGRETQYF.

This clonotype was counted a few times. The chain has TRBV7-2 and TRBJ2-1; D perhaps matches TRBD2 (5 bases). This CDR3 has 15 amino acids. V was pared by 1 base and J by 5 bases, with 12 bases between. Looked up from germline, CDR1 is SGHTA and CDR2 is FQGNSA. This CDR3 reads CASSLGGIADNEQFF. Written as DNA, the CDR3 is TGTGCCAGCAGCTTAGGAGGGATAGCAGACAATGAGCAGTTCTTC.